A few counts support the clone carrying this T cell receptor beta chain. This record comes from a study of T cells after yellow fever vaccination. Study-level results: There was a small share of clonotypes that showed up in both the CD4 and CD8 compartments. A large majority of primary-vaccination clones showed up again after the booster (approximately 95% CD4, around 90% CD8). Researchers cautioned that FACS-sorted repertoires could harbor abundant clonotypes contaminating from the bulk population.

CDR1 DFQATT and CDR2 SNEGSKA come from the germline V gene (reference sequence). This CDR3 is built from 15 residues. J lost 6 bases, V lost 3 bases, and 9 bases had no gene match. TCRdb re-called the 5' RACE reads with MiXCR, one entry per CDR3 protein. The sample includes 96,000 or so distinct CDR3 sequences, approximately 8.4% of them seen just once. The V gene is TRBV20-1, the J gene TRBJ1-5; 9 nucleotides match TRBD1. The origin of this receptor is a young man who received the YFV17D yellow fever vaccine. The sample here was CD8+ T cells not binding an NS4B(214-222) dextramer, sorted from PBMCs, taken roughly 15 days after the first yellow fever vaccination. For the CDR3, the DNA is TGCAGTGCTAGCCCCCCGGACAGGGGCCGTCAGCCCCAGCATTTT. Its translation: CSASPPDRGRQPQHF.